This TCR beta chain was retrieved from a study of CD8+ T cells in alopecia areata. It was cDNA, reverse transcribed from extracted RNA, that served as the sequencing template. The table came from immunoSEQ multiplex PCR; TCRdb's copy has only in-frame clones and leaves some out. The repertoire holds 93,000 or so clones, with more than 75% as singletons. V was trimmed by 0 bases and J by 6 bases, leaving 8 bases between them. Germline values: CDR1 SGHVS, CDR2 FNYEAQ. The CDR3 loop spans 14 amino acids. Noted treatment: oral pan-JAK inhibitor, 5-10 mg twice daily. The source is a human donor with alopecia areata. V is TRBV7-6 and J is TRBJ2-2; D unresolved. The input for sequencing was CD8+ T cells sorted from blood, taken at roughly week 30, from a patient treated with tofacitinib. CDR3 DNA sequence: TGTGCCAGCAGCTTAGCGGTCGGCCCCGGGGAGCTGTTTTTT. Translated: CASSLAVGPGELFF.